What follows are 12 T cell receptor beta chains derived from one specimen sequenced in a study of cytotoxic CD8 clonotypes in ibrutinib-treated CLL. Here immunoSEQ multiplex PCR was the method, and the copy in TCRdb shows in-frame clones only, minus some. The sample lists tens of thousands of clones; approximately 80% were seen once. Sequenced material: PBMCs, taken at disease progression, from a patient treated with ibrutinib. The receptors derive from a human donor with chronic lymphocytic leukemia.

V usage is TRBV7-8 and J usage is TRBJ1-4, with TRBD1 matching over 7 bases. The CDR3 contains 16 residues. J gave up 8 bases and V 5 bases, and 14 bases lay outside the gene matches. Per the germline V gene, CDR1 is SGHVS and CDR2 is FQNEAQ. DNA of the CDR3: TGTGCCAGCAGCGCCCCCGAGACAGGGAGGTGGGAAAAACTGTTTTTT. Its protein is CASSAPETGRWEKLFF.

The gene calls are TRBV7-2 and TRBJ1-6, with D unclear. The V gene's germline CDR1 is SGHTA and CDR2 FQGNSA. This CDR3 region has 14 residues. With 3 bases removed from V and 10 bases from J, the gap between germline ends came to 13 bases. The chain's CDR3 is CASSFFGKGSPLHF. For the CDR3, the DNA is TGTGCCAGCAGCTTCTTTGGGAAAGGGTCACCCCTCCACTTT.

The rearrangement uses TRBV5-1 and TRBJ2-1, with TRBD2 matching 8 bases. In germline, CDR1 is SGHRS, CDR2 YFSETQ. Trimming at V came to 4 bases and at J to 7 bases, leaving 10 bases not matched to a gene. This CDR3 comprises 15 residues. The CDR3 protein is CASSTGLGFRNEQFF. DNA for the CDR3: TGCGCCAGCAGCACGGGACTAGGATTCAGGAATGAGCAGTTCTTC.

This clone was seen a single time. The gene calls are TRBV18 and TRBJ2-6; 8 nucleotides agree with TRBD2. The CDR3 is made up of 17 amino acids. Trimming cost V 3 bases and J 0 bases; bases outside gene matches: 4. Germline V gives CDR1 KGHSH, CDR2 LQKENI. The CDR3 DNA reads as TGTGCCAGCTCACCGAGGACTAGCAGCTCTGGGGCCAACGTCCTGACTTTC. It yields the protein CASSPRTSSSGANVLTF.

This rearrangement joins TRBV18 to TRBJ1-5; TRBD1 matches 7 bases. Losses at the gene ends were 6 bases for V and 0 bases for J; bases not matched to a gene: 8. The germline V gene has CDR1 KGHSH and CDR2 LQKENI. The CDR3 covers 16 residues. CDR3 bases: TGTGCCAGCTCGCAAAACAGGGGTCCTAGCAATCAGCCCCAGCATTTT. Translation gives CASSQNRGPSNQPQHF.

The chain combines TRBV25-1 with TRBJ1-2; D may be TRBD1 (5 bases). CDR3 length: 14 residues. Trimming removed 2 bases at V and 8 bases at J, with 15 bases between. CDR1 is MGHDK, CDR2 SYGVNS, per germline. CDR3 residues: CASSENPGIDGYTF. In nucleotides, the CDR3 is TGTGCCAGCAGTGAAAATCCAGGGATAGACGGCTACACCTTC.

The genes are TRBV7-9 and TRBJ1-5, with D possibly TRBD1 on 6 matching bases. The CDR3 extends over 16 amino acids. Between the trimmed V and J ends, which lost 3 bases and 8 bases, there was a span of 20 bases. Germline CDR1 and CDR2: SEHNR and FQNEAQ (reference sequence). CDR3 sequence: CASSLGAGREGEPQHF. CDR3 in DNA: TGTGCCAGCAGCTTGGGTGCAGGTCGGGAGGGGGAGCCCCAGCATTTT.

The chain recombines TRBV5-8 with TRBJ1-2; a possible D gene is TRBD1 (5 bases). Deletions cut 0 bases from V and 2 bases from J, with 11 bases between. The V gene's germline CDR1 is SGHTS and CDR2 YDEGEE. This CDR3 is built from 15 residues. The CDR3 DNA follows: TGTGCCAGCAGCTTGGGTTGGGACGGAAACTATGGCTACACCTTC. Its translation is CASSLGWDGNYGYTF.

The chain combines TRBV6-5 with TRBJ1-3; 7 bases are a match to TRBD1. Looked up from germline, CDR1 is MNHEY and CDR2 is SVGAGI. J was trimmed by 3 bases and V by 5 bases; bases with no gene match: 7. This CDR3 contains 15 residues. CDR3 DNA: TGTGCCAGCAGTACCACTAGGGGGCTTGGAAACACCATATATTTT. As protein: CASSTTRGLGNTIYF.

The chain links TRBV11-3 to TRBJ2-1; D might be TRBD1 (6 bases). Germline V gives CDR1 SGHNT, CDR2 YENEEA. V was pared by 5 bases and J by 0 bases, with 11 bases between. This CDR3 is 15 amino acids long. The CDR3 region has the DNA TGTGCCAGCAGCGCCAGGGGCCGCTCCTACAATGAGCAGTTCTTC. Its protein is CASSARGRSYNEQFF.

This clone was seen a single time. The V gene is TRBV5-6, the J gene TRBJ2-1; D remains ambiguous. With 4 bases removed from V and 8 bases from J, the gap between germline ends came to 19 bases. This CDR3 is built from 15 residues. Germline assignment: CDR1 SGHDT and CDR2 YYEEEE. The CDR3 DNA reads as TGTGCCAGCAGCCTCCGACGGGTACGTGTTCATGAGCAGTTCTTC. Translated: CASSLRRVRVHEQFF.

J is TRBJ1-4 and V is TRBV18; 7 bases line up with TRBD1. V shed 3 bases, J shed 8 bases, and the junction held 9 bases outside the gene matches. Germline CDR1 is KGHSH and CDR2 is LQKENI. This CDR3 is built from 15 residues. CDR3 protein: CASSPPTGQGEKLFF. In DNA form, the CDR3 reads TGTGCCAGCTCACCCCCGACAGGGCAGGGGGAAAAACTGTTTTTT.